This T cell receptor (beta chain) was captured by sequencing in a study of blood T cell repertoires in COVID-19. Study in general: The United States, Italy and Spain were the sources of the acute and convalescent COVID-19 samples. In each case, the material was cDNA or gDNA derived from T cells, B-cell-depleted T cells, or PBMCs.

This clone appeared once. Sequenced by immunoSEQ multiplex PCR; TCRdb stores in-frame clones only, minus some. The table has about 30,000 clones, around 90% seen once; the top ten hold approximately 12%. J lost 4 bases, V lost 3 bases, and 10 bases had no gene match. Germline-derived CDR1 and CDR2 are SGDLS and YYNGEE. The CDR3 covers 16 residues. The V and J genes are TRBV9 and TRBJ2-1, with 7 bases identical to TRBD2. The specimen sequenced was peripheral blood. The receptor was isolated from a human donor in a cohort sampled during active COVID-19. The donor label of this sample is uncertain. CDR3 residues: CASSAPEAGVYNEQFF. The CDR3 region has the DNA TGTGCCAGCAGCGCCCCGGAGGCGGGAGTATACAATGAGCAGTTCTTC.